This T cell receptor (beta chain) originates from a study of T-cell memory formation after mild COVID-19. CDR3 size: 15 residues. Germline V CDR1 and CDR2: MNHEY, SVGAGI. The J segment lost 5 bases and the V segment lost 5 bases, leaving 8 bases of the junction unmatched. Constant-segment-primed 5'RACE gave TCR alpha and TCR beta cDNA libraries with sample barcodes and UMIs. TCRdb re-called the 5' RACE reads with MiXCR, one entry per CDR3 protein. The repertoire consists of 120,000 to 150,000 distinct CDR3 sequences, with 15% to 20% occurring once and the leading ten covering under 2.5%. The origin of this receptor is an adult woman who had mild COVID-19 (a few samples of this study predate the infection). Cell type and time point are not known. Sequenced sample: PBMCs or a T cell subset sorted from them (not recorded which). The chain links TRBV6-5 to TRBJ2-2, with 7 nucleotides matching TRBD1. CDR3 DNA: TGTGCCAGCAGTCCCGCGCCGACAGGGACCGGGGAGCTGTTTTTT. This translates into CASSPAPTGTGELFF.